This T cell receptor beta chain originates from a study of blood T cell repertoires in COVID-19. About the study: Both acute and convalescent COVID-19 samples were obtained from the United States, Italy and Spain. From T cells, B-cell-depleted T cells, or PBMCs came the material, which was cDNA or gDNA.

How the authors handled the data: Nucleated cell counts were estimated from reference gene primer amplification. Sequencing used immunoSEQ multiplex PCR; TCRdb keeps in-frame clones, though not all of them. V and J calls and clone size are given by that table; D and trimming were obtained from the DNA. Of about 130,000 clones in the sample, roughly 72% were seen once. The CDR3 extends over 14 amino acids. Germline CDR1 is GTSNPN and CDR2 is SVGIG (reference sequence). J was trimmed by 3 bases and V by 1 base; bases with no gene match: 6. The sample taken for sequencing was peripheral blood. The sequence came from a human donor in a cohort sampled during active COVID-19. The chain couples TRBV30 to TRBJ2-7; 7 bases agree with TRBD2. CDR3 residues: CAWSGEGLSYEQYF. As DNA, the CDR3 is TGTGCCTGGAGTGGGGAGGGACTAAGCTACGAGCAGTACTTC.